This TCR beta chain was found in a study of post-analysis software for immune sequencing data. The junction had 6 bases not matched to a gene; V was cut back by 4 bases and J by 4 bases. CDR1 is MGHDK, CDR2 SYGVNS, per germline. CDR3 length equals 14 residues. Incorporated into the TCR beta cDNA libraries were unique molecular identifiers, which served to reduce PCR and sequencing biases. Input of about 0.9 to 10 million T cells yielded a few hundred thousand cDNA molecules. TCRdb re-analysed the PCR reads in MiXCR, keeping a single row per CDR3 protein. The sample has 550,000 to 700,000 distinct CDR3 sequences, about 40% seen once. Study-level findings and limits: Patients with multiple sclerosis recorded significantly lower normalized Chao1 diversity than controls, the study found. Controls showed lower frequencies than patients for roughly 5 TRBV segments, and TRBV5-6, TRBV5-1 and TRBV20-1 were among these. The authors found that F measure strongly co-clustered same-batch samples.

Of note for this clonotype: Its antigen remains unidentified.

Sequenced sample: blood. The source is a girl between 5 and 17 years old with multiple sclerosis. The rearrangement uses TRBV25-1 and TRBJ1-2, with TRBD1 matching over 7 bases. CDR3 sequence reads: CASSASRGPYGYTF. CDR3 DNA: TGTGCCAGCAGTGCTTCAAGGGGGCCCTATGGCTACACCTTC.